Following are 6 T cell receptor beta chains from one sample sequenced in a study of molecular identifiers for immune sequencing clone quantification. TCRdb reprocessed the PCR reads via MiXCR and lists one record per CDR3 protein. Of about 640,000 distinct CDR3 sequences listed, about 20% are singletons. The sequenced sample consisted of naive CD8+ T cells from blood, with Jurkat cell RNA spiked in. The subset is: FACS-sorted CD8+CD4-CCR7+CD45RA+ naive T cells. These receptor sequences come from a human donor in good health. Some libraries in this study had Jurkat cell RNA spiked in.

This clonotype was detected ten times or more. The chain uses TRBV9 and TRBJ2-3; perhaps TRBD2 as D (7 bases). This CDR3 comprises 17 residues. CDR1 SGDLS and CDR2 YYNGEE come from the germline V gene. V lost 4 bases and J lost 0, with 18 bases in between. CDR3 in DNA: TGTGCCAGCAGCTATAACCCGGGGGGCGTTAGCACAGATACGCAGTATTTT. Its translation is CASSYNPGGVSTDTQYF.

This clonotype was detected many times. In nucleotides, the CDR3 is TGTGCCAGCAGTTCACCGGGACAGCCCCAAGAGACCCAGTACTTC. It translates to CASSSPGQPQETQYF. This chain links TRBV6-5 with TRBJ2-5; 7 positions agree with TRBD1. Germline assignment: CDR1 MNHEY and CDR2 SVGAGI. The CDR3 is made up of 15 amino acids. Trimming took 4 bases from V and 1 from J; bases not matched to a gene: 6.

This clonotype was picked up a small number of times. A single base separates this from a much larger clone, so it may be a read error. This chain uses TRBV7-9 with TRBJ2-2; a weak D match, TRBD2 (5 bases). The CDR3 contains 13 residues. The germline CDR1 and CDR2 sequences are SEHNR and FQNEAQ (reference sequence). The CDR3 sequence is CASSFSNTGKLFF. DNA for the CDR3: TGTGCCAGCAGCTTCTCTAACACCGGGAAGCTGTTTTTT.

There are many counts of this clonotype. The chain is built from TRBV27 and TRBJ2-3; D is uncertain. Germline lookup yields CDR1 MNHEY and CDR2 SMNVEV (reference sequence). CDR3 length: 14 amino acids. V was cut by 0 bases and J by 5 bases, with 9 bases left in between. The CDR3 DNA reads TGTGCCAGCAGTTTATCTGGCCGAGAAGATACGCAGTATTTT. Translating it yields CASSLSGREDTQYF.

This clonotype was counted many times. The J gene is TRBJ1-4, the V gene TRBV27; D is unclear. Trimming took off 4 bases at V and 6 bases at J, with 9 bases between the two ends. Germline V gives CDR1 MNHEY, CDR2 SMNVEV (reference sequence). The CDR3 extends over 13 amino acids. CDR3 in DNA: TGTGCCAGCAGTTCGGGGTTGGATGAAAAACTGTTTTTT. This codes for CASSSGLDEKLFF.

Of note for this clonotype: This clone may be a read error of a much larger clone one base away. This chain connects TRBV7-9 to TRBJ2-4; maybe TRBD1 (6 bases). Germline CDR1 reads SEHNR; CDR2 reads FQNEAQ (reference sequence). The CDR3 is 12 amino acids. V was shortened by 5 bases and J by 8 bases, with 10 bases between the two germline ends. The CDR3 sequence: CASSIRQDIQYF. CDR3 in DNA: TGTGCCAGCAGCATCAGACAGGACATTCAGTACTTC.